A selection of T cell receptor beta chains follows, all from one sample in a study of blood T cell repertoires in COVID-19. Produced via immunoSEQ multiplex PCR; TCRdb's table is partial and in-frame only. The sample contains around 300,000 clones, approximately 83% of which appear only once. Sequencing input: peripheral blood. These receptors all come from a woman aged 70-85 years with acute or convalescent COVID-19. The CDR3 runs from the conserved cysteine through the conserved F or W. A D gene is named only where the DNA matches it firmly. A row's size may be missing; if present it is once, few, many or a size class.

abundance	v_gene	len	j_gene	d_gene	CDR3aa	CDR3nt
.	TRBV5-4	17	TRBJ2-1	.	CASSPPTGPSSYNEQFF	TGTGCCAGCAGCCCCCCGACAGGCCCGAGCTCCTACAATGAGCAGTTCTTC
.	TRBV6-5	15	TRBJ1-5	.	CASSLQGLLNQPQHF	TGTGCCAGCAGCTTACAGGGCCTCCTAAATCAGCCCCAGCATTTT
.	TRBV11-2	11	TRBJ2-1	.	CASGDSNEQFF	TGTGCCAGCGGGGACTCTAATGAGCAGTTCTTC
.	TRBV3-1/TRBV3-2	13	TRBJ2-7	.	CASSQEGRDEQYF	TGTGCCAGCAGCCAAGAGGGCAGGGACGAGCAGTACTTC
.	TRBV5-6	14	TRBJ1-2	.	CASSLERGYSGYTF	TGTGCCAGCAGCTTGGAAAGGGGGTACTCTGGCTACACCTTC
.	TRBV3-1/TRBV3-2	14	TRBJ1-1	.	CASSQDSRNTEAFF	TGTGCCAGCAGCCAAGATTCCAGGAACACTGAAGCTTTCTTT
.	TRBV6-1	13	TRBJ1-1	.	CASTLGGVAEAFF	TGTGCCAGCACCTTAGGGGGGGTAGCTGAAGCTTTCTTT
once	TRBV15	13	TRBJ1-1	.	CATSRDRRGEAFF	TGTGCCACCAGCAGAGATAGAAGGGGTGAAGCTTTCTTT
.	TRBV10-3	13	TRBJ1-5	.	CAISEGGDQPQHF	TGTGCCATCAGTGAGGGAGGGGATCAGCCCCAGCATTTT
.	TRBV6-6	12	TRBJ1-5	TRBD1	CASSQGEQPQHF	TGTGCCAGCAGTCAGGGGGAGCAGCCCCAGCATTTT
.	TRBV11-2	15	TRBJ1-1	.	CASSLDQVGGSRAFF	TGTGCCAGCAGCTTAGATCAAGTTGGAGGGAGTAGGGCTTTCTTT
.	TRBV28	15	TRBJ1-1	.	CASSLWEGMNTEAFF	TGTGCCAGCAGTTTATGGGAGGGCATGAACACTGAAGCTTTCTTT
.	TRBV19	17	TRBJ1-2	TRBD1	CASSIPKLRDRDYGYTF	TGTGCCAGTAGTATACCAAAACTCCGGGACAGGGACTATGGCTACACCTTC
.	TRBV6-2/TRBV6-3	18	TRBJ1-6	.	CASSYGRGALMDNSPLHF	TGTGCCAGCAGTTACGGGCGGGGGGCCCTTATGGATAATTCACCCCTCCACTTT
.	TRBV5-5	13	TRBJ2-1	TRBD1	CASSLQGRNEQFF	TGTGCCAGCAGCTTACAGGGGCGGAATGAGCAGTTCTTC
.	TRBV6-6	15	TRBJ1-1	.	CASSYVLGAYTEAFF	TGTGCCAGCAGTTACGTTCTGGGGGCATACACTGAAGCTTTCTTT
.	TRBV2	15	TRBJ1-1	.	CASSPRELLNTEAFF	TGTGCCAGCAGTCCCCGGGAGTTACTCAACACTGAAGCTTTCTTT
few	TRBV2	14	TRBJ2-7	.	CASTRSISSYEQYF	TGTGCCAGCACGAGGTCAATTAGCTCCTACGAGCAGTACTTC
.	TRBV9	16	TRBJ1-6	.	CASSDTRATVNSPLHF	TGTGCCAGCAGCGATACACGCGCGACAGTTAATTCACCCCTCCACTTT
.	TRBV20-1	16	TRBJ1-2	TRBD1	CSASGTGDSQGYGYTF	TGCAGTGCTAGTGGGACAGGGGATAGCCAGGGCTATGGCTACACCTTC